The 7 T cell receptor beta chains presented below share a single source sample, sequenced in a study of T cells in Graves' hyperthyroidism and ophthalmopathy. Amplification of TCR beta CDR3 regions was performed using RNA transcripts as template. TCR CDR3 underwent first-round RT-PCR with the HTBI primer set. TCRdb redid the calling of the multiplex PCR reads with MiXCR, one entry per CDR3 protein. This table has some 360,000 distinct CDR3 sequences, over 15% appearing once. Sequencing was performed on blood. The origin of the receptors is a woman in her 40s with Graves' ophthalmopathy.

Here the CDR3 reads CASRSGQGSSGANVLTF. CDR3 DNA: TGCGCCAGCAGGTCGGGACAGGGATCCTCTGGGGCCAACGTCCTGACTTTC. V usage is TRBV5-1 and J usage is TRBJ2-6, with 9 bases aligning to TRBD1. Germline-derived CDR1 and CDR2 are SGHRS and YFSETQ. With 5 bases clipped from V and 0 bases from J, the junction kept 6 bases outside the gene matches. This CDR3 has 17 residues.

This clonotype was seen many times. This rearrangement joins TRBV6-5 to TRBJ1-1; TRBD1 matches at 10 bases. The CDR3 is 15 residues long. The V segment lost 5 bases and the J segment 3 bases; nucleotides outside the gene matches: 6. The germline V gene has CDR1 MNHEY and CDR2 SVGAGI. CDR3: CASSPTGGRDTEAFF. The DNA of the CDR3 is TGTGCCAGCAGTCCGACAGGGGGCAGGGACACTGAAGCTTTCTTT.

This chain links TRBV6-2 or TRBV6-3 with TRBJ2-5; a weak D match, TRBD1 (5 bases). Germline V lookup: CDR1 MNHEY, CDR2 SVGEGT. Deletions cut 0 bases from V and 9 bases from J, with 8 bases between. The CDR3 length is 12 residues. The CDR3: CASSYSKGSQYF. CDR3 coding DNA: TGTGCCAGCAGTTACTCGAAGGGGTCCCAGTACTTC.

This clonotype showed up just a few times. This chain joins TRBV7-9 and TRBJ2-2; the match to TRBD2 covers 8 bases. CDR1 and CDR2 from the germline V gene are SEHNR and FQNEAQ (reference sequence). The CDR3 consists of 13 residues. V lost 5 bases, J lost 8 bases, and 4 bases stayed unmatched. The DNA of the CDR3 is TGTGCCAGCAGCCGACTAGCGTCGGGGGAGCTGTTTTTT. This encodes CASSRLASGELFF.

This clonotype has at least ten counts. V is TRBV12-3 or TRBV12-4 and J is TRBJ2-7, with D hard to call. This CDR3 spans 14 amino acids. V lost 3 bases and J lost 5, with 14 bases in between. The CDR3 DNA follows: TGTGCCAGCAGTTTTAGGTCCCTTGGAGACGAGCAGTACTTC. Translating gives CASSFRSLGDEQYF.

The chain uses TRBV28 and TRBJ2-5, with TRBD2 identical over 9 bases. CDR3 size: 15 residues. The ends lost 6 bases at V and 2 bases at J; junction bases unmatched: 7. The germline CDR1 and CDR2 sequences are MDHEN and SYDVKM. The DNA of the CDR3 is TGTGCCAGCAGCCTGACTAGCGGAGAGCAAGAGACCCAGTACTTC. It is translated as CASSLTSGEQETQYF.

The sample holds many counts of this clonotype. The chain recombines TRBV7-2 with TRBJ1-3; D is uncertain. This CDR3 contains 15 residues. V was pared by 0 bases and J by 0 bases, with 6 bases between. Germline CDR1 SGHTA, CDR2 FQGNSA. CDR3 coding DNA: TGTGCCAGCAGCTTAGCAACTGACTCTGGAAACACCATATATTTT. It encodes CASSLATDSGNTIYF.